The 30 T cell receptor beta chains reported below all come from one sample, sequenced in a study of cytomegalovirus exposure and HLA in healthy donors. Assay: immunoSEQ multiplex PCR; the TCRdb copy retains only in-frame clones and omits some. This table holds fewer than 200,000 clones, about 96% found once. Sequencing was carried out using PBMCs. Receptor source: a woman aged 18-29 years in good health and CMV-seronegative.

The rearrangement joins TRBV5-1 to TRBJ2-3; 10 nucleotides line up with TRBD1. The J segment lost 5 bases and the V segment lost 4 bases, leaving 4 bases of the junction unmatched. This CDR3 spans 14 amino acids. From germline, CDR1 is SGHRS and CDR2 YFSETQ. The CDR3 DNA sequence: TGCGCCAGCAGCCCCGGGACAGGGGTAGATACGCAGTATTTT. It encodes CASSPGTGVDTQYF.

V usage is TRBV27 and J usage is TRBJ1-1; possibly TRBD1 for D (6 bases). The V gene lost 5 bases and the J gene lost 4 bases, with 17 bases spanning the gap. The CDR3 loop spans 15 amino acids. Germline V lookup: CDR1 MNHEY, CDR2 SMNVEV (reference sequence). CDR3 loop: CASSPGQRGFTEAFF. The CDR3 nucleotides are TGTGCCAGCAGTCCTGGACAGCGGGGATTCACTGAAGCTTTCTTT.

The V gene is TRBV5-8, the J gene TRBJ1-5; D is unclear. This CDR3 comprises 14 residues. The germline gives CDR1 SGHTS, CDR2 YDEGEE. Between the trimmed V and J ends, which lost 4 bases and 4 bases, there was a span of 12 bases. The CDR3, as DNA: TGTGCCAGCAGCATTGGGCCTCCTAATCAGCCCCAGCATTTT. It is translated as CASSIGPPNQPQHF. The full variable domain, in which reference TRBV5-8 and TRBJ1-5 provide the parts outside the CDR3, is EAGVTQSPTHLIKTRGQQATLRCSPISGHTSVYWYQQALGLGLQFLLWYDEGEERNRGNFPPRFSGRQFPNYSSELNVNALELEDSALYLCASSIGPPNQPQHFGDGTRLSIL.

This clone was counted a single time. The rearrangement joins TRBV9 to TRBJ2-3, with 14 nucleotides matching TRBD2. This CDR3 has 17 amino acids. V was clipped by 3 bases and J by 6 bases; unmatched bases: 9. Germline CDR1 is SGDLS and CDR2 is YYNGEE. Here the CDR3 reads CASSAATSGGVSDTQYF. As DNA, the CDR3 is TGTGCCAGCAGCGCAGCGACTAGCGGGGGGGTCAGCGATACGCAGTATTTT.

The chain recombines TRBV19 with TRBJ2-3, with 8 positions matching TRBD2. Germline V gene sequence: CDR1 LNHDA, CDR2 SQIVND (reference sequence). This CDR3 spans 15 amino acids. The V segment lost 6 bases and the J segment 0 bases; nucleotides outside the gene matches: 5. CDR3: CASRTLAVSTDTQYF. The CDR3 DNA is TGTGCCAGTAGGACACTAGCGGTAAGCACAGATACGCAGTATTTT.

V is TRBV4-1 and J is TRBJ2-3; 9 nucleotides agree with TRBD2. V was clipped by 4 bases and J by 0 bases; unmatched bases: 5. This CDR3 has 16 residues. Germline V CDR1 and CDR2: MGHRA, YSYEKL. The CDR3 DNA follows: TGCGCCAGCAGCCGCCTAGCGGGGACCAGCACAGATACGCAGTATTTT. Translating gives CASSRLAGTSTDTQYF.

V usage is TRBV30 and J usage is TRBJ2-7; the D gene is possibly TRBD2 (6 bases). CDR1 and CDR2 (germline): GTSNPN, SVGIG (reference sequence). The CDR3 contains 14 residues. Trimming stripped 0 bases from V and 0 bases from J, with 9 bases between. The CDR3 bases are TGTGCCTGGAGTGTAGGGGACTTCTCCTACGAGCAGTACTTC. This encodes CAWSVGDFSYEQYF. The variable domain in full, with the rest retrieved from reference TRBV30 and TRBJ2-7, is SQTIHQWPATLVQPVGSPLSLECTVEGTSNPNLYWYRQAAGRGLQLLFYSVGIGQISSEVPQNLSASRPQDRQFILSSKKLLLSDSGFYLCAWSVGDFSYEQYFGPGTRLTVT.

This chain uses TRBV9 with TRBJ1-2, with D perhaps matching TRBD1 (5 bases). The CDR3 spans 13 residues. In germline, CDR1 is SGDLS, CDR2 YYNGEE. The germline V and J ends were trimmed by 3 bases and 4 bases, with 10 bases remaining between them. CDR3 residues: CASSARGVYGYTF. The CDR3 nucleotides read TGTGCCAGCAGCGCCCGGGGGGTCTATGGCTACACCTTC. Complete variable domain (other parts from reference TRBV9 and TRBJ1-2): DSGVTQTPKHLITATGQRVTLRCSPRSGDLSVYWYQQSLDQGLQFLIQYYNGEERAKGNILERFSAQQFPDLHSELNLSSLELGDSALYFCASSARGVYGYTFGSGTRLTVV.

The gene calls are TRBV6-1 and TRBJ1-5, with a possible D match to TRBD1 (6 bases). Germline V gene sequence: CDR1 MNHNS, CDR2 SASEGT. The CDR3 has 15 residues. V gave up 4 bases and J gave up 6 bases, with 16 bases separating them. The DNA of the CDR3 is TGTGCCAGCAGTGGGCGACAGGTGGATATTCAGCCCCAGCATTTT. This gives the protein CASSGRQVDIQPQHF.

V and J are TRBV7-2 and TRBJ2-1, with 7 bases that match TRBD1. The V gene end was trimmed by 5 bases and the J gene end by 7 bases; junction bases not matched to a gene: 8. There are 14 residues in the CDR3. From germline, CDR1 is SGHTA and CDR2 FQGNSA. CDR3 coding DNA: TGTGCCAGCAGCCCCCGGGACAGATGGAATGAGCAGTTCTTC. This translates into CASSPRDRWNEQFF.

The chain couples TRBV7-2 to TRBJ1-3; D gene ambiguous. The V gene's germline CDR1 is SGHTA and CDR2 FQGNSA. The CDR3 extends over 16 amino acids. V was trimmed by 2 bases and J by 0 bases, leaving 11 bases between them. CDR3 sequence (DNA): TGTGCCAGCAGCTTAAACCCTTACTCCTCTGGAAACACCATATATTTT. It encodes CASSLNPYSSGNTIYF. Full variable domain (remainder filled in from reference TRBV7-2 and TRBJ1-3): GAGVSQSPSNKVTEKGKDVELRCDPISGHTALYWYRQSLGQGLEFLIYFQGNSAPDKSGLPSDRFSAERTGGSVSTLTIQRTQQEDSAVYLCASSLNPYSSGNTIYFGEGSWLTVV.

The chain carries TRBV5-1 and TRBJ1-2; 8 bases agree with TRBD1. With 4 bases clipped from V and 4 bases from J, the junction kept 3 bases outside the gene matches. The CDR3 is made up of 13 amino acids. CDR1 SGHRS and CDR2 YFSETQ come from the germline V gene. CDR3 loop: CASSSGQGYGYTF. The CDR3 nucleotides read TGCGCCAGCAGCAGTGGACAGGGCTATGGCTACACCTTC.

In nucleotides, the CDR3 is TGTGCCAGCAGCCCGGGACTAGCGGGAGCCCAGTACTTC. Amino acids: CASSPGLAGAQYF. The chain recombines TRBV7-9 with TRBJ2-5; 14 nucleotides agree with TRBD2. The CDR3 runs 13 residues. Germline-derived CDR1 and CDR2 are SEHNR and FQNEAQ (reference sequence). V gave up 5 bases and J gave up 9 bases; unmatched junction bases: 2.

The genes are TRBV5-6 and TRBJ2-5, with 8 nucleotides matching TRBD1. The junction had 12 bases not matched to a gene; V was cut back by 0 bases and J by 5 bases. Per germline, CDR1 SGHDT and CDR2 YYEEEE. CDR3 size: 17 residues. CDR3 residues: CASSLDPGGARVETQYF. The CDR3 DNA follows: TGTGCCAGCAGCTTGGATCCAGGGGGCGCGAGGGTGGAGACCCAGTACTTC.

V gene TRBV27 combines with J gene TRBJ1-6; 7 nucleotides agree with TRBD1. This CDR3 region has 14 residues. Germline trimming cut 5 bases from V and 10 bases from J; bases unmatched to any gene: 8. Germline CDR1 reads MNHEY; CDR2 reads SMNVEV (reference sequence). CDR3 protein: CASSTTGSRSPLHF. CDR3 in DNA: TGTGCCAGCAGTACGACAGGGAGCCGGTCACCCCTCCACTTT.

Details on this clone: Germline and junction disagree at one end, which may indicate a read error. The genes are TRBV7-2 and TRBJ1-1, with D maybe TRBD1 (5 bases). The germline V gene encodes CDR1 SGHTA and CDR2 FQGNSA. The CDR3 is 14 residues long. CDR3: CASGLAGERRKAFF. CDR3 bases: TGTGCCAGCGGCTTGGCGGGGGAGAGGCGAAAAGCTTTCTTT.

This chain uses TRBV28 with TRBJ1-2; D possibly corresponds to TRBD1 (6 bases). This CDR3 region has 14 residues. Germline V gene data show CDR1 as MDHEN and CDR2 as SYDVKM. The V end lost 2 bases, the J end lost 4 bases, and 11 bases lay between the germline ends. As DNA, the CDR3 is TGTGCCAGCAGTTTAAGGGGGACGAGCTATGGCTACACCTTC. Translation gives CASSLRGTSYGYTF.

This chain uses TRBV4-3 with TRBJ1-1; D may be TRBD1 (5 bases). The CDR3 loop spans 15 amino acids. From germline, CDR1 is LGHNA and CDR2 YSLEER. The V and J ends lost 0 bases and 6 bases respectively, with 14 bases between them. The CDR3 region is CASSQDSRGRAEAFF. For the CDR3, the DNA is TGCGCCAGCAGCCAAGATAGTAGGGGAAGGGCTGAAGCTTTCTTT.

This clone was detected only once. Written as DNA, the CDR3 is TGCAGCGTTGACGGGGGTAATGAGCAGTTCTTC. Translation: CSVDGGNEQFF. This chain joins TRBV29-1 and TRBJ2-1, with a weak D call TRBD2 (6 bases). CDR3 length: 11 residues. Germline-derived CDR1 and CDR2 are SQVTM and ANQGSEA. Trimming left V 3 bases short and J 7 bases short, with 7 bases between.

The genes are TRBV2 and TRBJ2-7, with TRBD1 matching over 8 bases. Germline V lookup: CDR1 SNHLY, CDR2 FYNNEI. J gave up 7 bases and V 10 bases, and 12 bases lay outside the gene matches. There are 13 residues in the CDR3. Here the CDR3 reads CANQGQGLGEQYF. Here the CDR3 DNA reads TGTGCCAATCAAGGACAGGGCCTGGGGGAGCAGTACTTC.

This clone showed up just once. The chain couples TRBV4-2 to TRBJ2-5; D remains ambiguous. CDR3 length: 15 amino acids. CDR1 and CDR2 from the germline V gene are LGHNA and YNFKEQ. Trimming left V 1 base short and J 2 bases short, with 11 bases between. CDR3 residues: CASSQVLGLQETQYF. DNA of the CDR3: TGTGCCAGCAGCCAAGTGCTAGGCCTGCAAGAGACCCAGTACTTC.

The V gene is TRBV14, the J gene TRBJ2-2, with D unclear. Germline CDR1 reads SGHDN; CDR2 reads FVKESK. The germline V and J ends were trimmed by 0 bases and 6 bases, with 11 bases remaining between them. The length of the CDR3 is 15 residues. The DNA for the CDR3 is TGTGCCAGCAGCCAAGATCTCACCAGGTCCGGGGAGCTGTTTTTT. It translates to CASSQDLTRSGELFF.

The chain combines TRBV19 with TRBJ2-7; possibly TRBD2 for D (6 bases). The CDR3 covers 15 residues. V was clipped by 0 bases and J by 4 bases, with 13 bases between them. Germline CDR1 is LNHDA and CDR2 is SQIVND (reference sequence). CDR3 in amino acids: CASSIDGTLTYEQYF. CDR3 nucleotide sequence: TGTGCCAGTAGTATAGATGGGACTCTCACTTACGAGCAGTACTTC.

The V call is TRBV7-2, the J call TRBJ2-7; a weak D match, TRBD1 (5 bases). The CDR3 is made up of 14 amino acids. Trimming took 5 bases from V and 2 from J, leaving 13 bases between them. CDR1 and CDR2 from the germline V gene are SGHTA and FQGNSA. CDR3 bases: TGTGCCAGCAGCCACCCAGGGCATACCTACGAGCAGTACTTC. Translating it yields CASSHPGHTYEQYF.

This chain links TRBV19 with TRBJ1-1, with TRBD1 matching 7 bases. CDR1 is LNHDA and CDR2 is SQIVND in the germline V gene (reference sequence). The CDR3 loop spans 14 amino acids. Trimming removed 3 bases from V and 1 base from J; junction bases left unmatched: 2. CDR3: CASSIRDRNTEAFF. CDR3 sequence (DNA): TGTGCCAGTAGTATCCGGGACAGGAACACTGAAGCTTTCTTT.

The chain combines TRBV4-2 with TRBJ2-7, with TRBD1 matching 10 bases. The germline V gene encodes CDR1 LGHNA and CDR2 YNFKEQ. The CDR3 is made up of 15 amino acids. V lost 3 bases, J lost 5 bases, and 7 bases stayed unmatched. The chain's CDR3 is CASSQPGTGDHEQYF. For the CDR3, the DNA is TGTGCCAGCAGCCAGCCCGGGACAGGGGATCACGAGCAGTACTTC.

The J gene is TRBJ2-6, the V gene TRBV5-1, with a tentative D call TRBD2 (6 bases). Germline values: CDR1 SGHRS, CDR2 YFSETQ. This CDR3 is built from 12 residues. Trimming removed 4 bases at V and 17 bases at J, with 16 bases between. CDR3 residues: CASSGEAGYVTF. In nucleotides, the CDR3 is TGCGCCAGCAGCGGGGAGGCGGGGTATGTGACTTTC.

This chain's CDR3 is CASSPGQGYNSPLHF. The CDR3 nucleotides are TGTGCCAGCAGTCCCGGACAGGGCTATAATTCACCCCTCCACTTT. This chain links TRBV6-5 with TRBJ1-6, with 8 bases fitting TRBD1. J gave up 3 bases and V 5 bases, and 3 bases lay outside the gene matches. CDR3 size: 15 residues. Germline V gene lookup returns CDR1 MNHEY and CDR2 SVGAGI.

J is TRBJ2-1 and V is TRBV7-9, with TRBD2 as a possible D gene (5 bases). The CDR3 has 16 amino acids. Trimming cost V 2 bases and J 3 bases, with 14 bases left between them. CDR1 is SEHNR, CDR2 FQNEAQ, per germline (reference sequence). The CDR3 DNA is TGTGCCAGCAGCTTATGGTCGGGAAACATCTACAATGAGCAGTTCTTC. Its protein is CASSLWSGNIYNEQFF.

The chain carries TRBV19 and TRBJ2-7; 10 bases fit TRBD1. CDR1 is LNHDA, CDR2 SQIVND, per germline (reference sequence). The CDR3 has 14 amino acids. V shed 7 bases and J 1 base; nucleotides not matched to a gene: 4. As DNA, the CDR3 is TGTGCCAGTACTCCGGGACAGGGGTCCTACGAGCAGTACTTC. Protein product: CASTPGQGSYEQYF. The full variable domain, its missing parts supplied by reference TRBV19 and TRBJ2-7, is DGGITQSPKYLFRKEGQNVTLSCEQNLNHDAMYWYRQDPGQGLRLIYYSQIVNDFQKGDIAEGYSVSREKKESFPLTVTSAQKNPTAFYLCASTPGQGSYEQYFGPGTRLTVT.